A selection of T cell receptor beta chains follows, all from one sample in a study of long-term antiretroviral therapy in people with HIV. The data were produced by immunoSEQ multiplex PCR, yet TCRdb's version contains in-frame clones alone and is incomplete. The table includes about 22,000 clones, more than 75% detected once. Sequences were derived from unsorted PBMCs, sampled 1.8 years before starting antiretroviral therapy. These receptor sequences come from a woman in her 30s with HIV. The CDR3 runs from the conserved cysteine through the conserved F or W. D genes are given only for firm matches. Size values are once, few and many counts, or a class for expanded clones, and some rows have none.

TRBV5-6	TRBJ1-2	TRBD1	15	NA	CASSGGTGEFYGYTF	TGTGCCAGCAGTGGAGGGACAGGGGAATTCTATGGCTACACCTTC
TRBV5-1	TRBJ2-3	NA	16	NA	CASSPGRVAVSDTQYF	TGCGCCAGCAGCCCCGGCCGCGTAGCGGTGTCAGATACGCAGTATTTT
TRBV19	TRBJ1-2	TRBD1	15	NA	CASELGDRAFAGYTF	TGTGCCAGTGAGTTGGGGGACAGGGCCTTCGCTGGCTACACCTTC
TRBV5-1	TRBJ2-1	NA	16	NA	CASSLGRNRGLDEQFF	TGCGCCAGCAGCTTGGGGCGCAACCGGGGTCTCGATGAGCAGTTCTTC
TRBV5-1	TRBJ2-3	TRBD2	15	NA	CASRLAGDLTDTQYF	TGCGCCAGCAGATTAGCGGGGGATCTCACAGATACGCAGTATTTT
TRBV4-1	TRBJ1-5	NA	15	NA	CASSRSLLVYQPQHF	TGCGCCAGCAGCAGGAGCCTCCTCGTTTATCAGCCCCAGCATTTT
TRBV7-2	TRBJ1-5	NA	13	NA	CASSRTVNQPQHF	TGTGCCAGCAGCCGGACAGTAAATCAGCCCCAGCATTTT
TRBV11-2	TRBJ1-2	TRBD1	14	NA	CASSLGTGNYGYTF	TGTGCCAGCAGCTTAGGGACAGGCAACTATGGCTACACCTTC
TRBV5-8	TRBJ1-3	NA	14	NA	CASSFAGSGNTIYF	TGTGCCAGCAGCTTTGCAGGGTCTGGAAACACCATATATTTT
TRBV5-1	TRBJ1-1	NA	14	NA	CASSGAVPGAEAFF	TGCGCCAGCAGCGGCGCGGTCCCTGGGGCTGAAGCTTTCTTT
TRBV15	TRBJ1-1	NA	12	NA	CATSREVSGAFF	TGTGCCACCAGCAGAGAAGTCAGTGGAGCTTTCTTT
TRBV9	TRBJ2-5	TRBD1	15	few	CASSPRDSSQETQYF	TGTGCCAGCAGCCCTCGGGACAGTTCACAAGAGACCCAGTACTTC
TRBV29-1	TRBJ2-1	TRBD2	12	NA	CSVGRGGNEQFF	TGCAGCGTTGGGCGGGGGGGTAATGAGCAGTTCTTC
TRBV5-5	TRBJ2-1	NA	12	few	CASSLVEVEQFF	TGTGCCAGCAGCTTGGTCGAGGTTGAGCAGTTCTTC
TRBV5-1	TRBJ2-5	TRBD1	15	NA	CASSSWGQTQETQYF	TGCGCCAGCAGCTCGTGGGGACAGACCCAAGAGACCCAGTACTTC
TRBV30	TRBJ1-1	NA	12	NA	CAWGLMNTEAFF	TGTGCCTGGGGACTGATGAACACTGAAGCTTTCTTT
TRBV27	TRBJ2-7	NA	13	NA	CASSPSGEFVWYF	TGTGCCAGCAGTCCCAGTGGGGAGTTCGTGTGGTACTTC
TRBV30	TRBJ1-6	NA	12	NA	CAWTPGGSTLHF	TGTGCCTGGACACCGGGGGGGAGCACCCTCCACTTT
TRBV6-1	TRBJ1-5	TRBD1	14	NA	CASRGTGGNQPQHF	TGTGCCAGCAGAGGGACAGGGGGCAATCAGCCCCAGCATTTT
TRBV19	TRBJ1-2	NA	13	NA	CASSFRDRYGYTF	TGTGCCAGTAGTTTCCGGGATCGCTATGGCTACACCTTC
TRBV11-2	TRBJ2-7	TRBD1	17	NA	CASSLDRSGTVHYEQYF	TGTGCCAGCAGCTTAGATCGGTCAGGGACAGTCCACTACGAGCAGTACTTC
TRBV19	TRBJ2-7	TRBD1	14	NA	CASRAGGASYEQYF	TGTGCCAGTCGCGCAGGGGGCGCGTCCTACGAGCAGTACTTC
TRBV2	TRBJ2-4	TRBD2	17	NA	CASSEAPSGAAKNIQYF	TGTGCCAGCAGTGAAGCTCCTAGCGGGGCCGCCAAAAACATTCAGTACTTC
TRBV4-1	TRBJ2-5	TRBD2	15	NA	CASRLAGARQETQYF	TGCGCCAGCAGATTAGCGGGGGCCCGCCAAGAGACCCAGTACTTC
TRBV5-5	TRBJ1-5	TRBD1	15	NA	CASSSVTGNNQPQHF	TGTGCCAGCTCGAGTGTGACAGGGAACAATCAGCCCCAGCATTTT
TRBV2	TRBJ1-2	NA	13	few	CASGSIGAYGYTF	TGTGCCAGTGGGTCTATCGGGGCCTATGGCTACACCTTC
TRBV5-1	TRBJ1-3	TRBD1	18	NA	CASRRDLGQTSSGNTIYF	TGCGCCAGCAGGAGGGACCTGGGACAGACCAGCTCTGGAAACACCATATATTTT
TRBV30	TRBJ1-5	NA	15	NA	CAWSISGTTNQPQHF	TGTGCCTGGAGTATCTCAGGCACCACAAATCAGCCCCAGCATTTT
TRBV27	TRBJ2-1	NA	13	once	CASSPRELNEQFF	TGTGCCAGCAGTCCCCGGGAGTTAAATGAGCAGTTCTTC
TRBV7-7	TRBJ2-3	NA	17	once	CASSLAAVRGPTDTQYF	TGTGCCAGCAGCTTAGCAGCCGTCCGGGGGCCCACAGATACGCAGTATTTT
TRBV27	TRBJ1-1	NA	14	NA	CASSGHSGNTEAFF	TGTGCCAGCAGTGGGCATAGCGGGAACACTGAAGCTTTCTTT
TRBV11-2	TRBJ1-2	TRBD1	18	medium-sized	CASSSTGTALPLNYGYTF	TGTGCCAGCAGCTCGACCGGGACAGCCCTACCTTTGAACTATGGCTACACCTTC
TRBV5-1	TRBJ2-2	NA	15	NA	CASSQGQKHTGELFF	TGCGCCAGCAGTCAGGGTCAAAAGCACACCGGGGAGCTGTTTTTT
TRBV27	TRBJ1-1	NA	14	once	CASRPFGGNTEAFF	TGTGCCAGCAGGCCCTTTGGGGGGAACACTGAAGCTTTCTTT
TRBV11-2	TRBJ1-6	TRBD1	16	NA	CASSPRGSSYNSPLHF	TGTGCCAGCAGCCCCAGGGGGAGCTCCTATAATTCACCCCTCCACTTT
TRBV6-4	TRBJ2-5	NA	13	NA	CASSRELQETQYF	TGTGCCAGCAGTAGAGAGCTCCAAGAGACCCAGTACTTC
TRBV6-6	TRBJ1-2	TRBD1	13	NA	CATNTRDRNGYTF	TGTGCCACCAATACGAGGGACAGGAACGGCTACACCTTC
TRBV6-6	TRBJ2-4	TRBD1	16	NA	CASSSGTGALGNIQYF	TGTGCCAGCAGTTCCGGGACAGGAGCTCTGGGAAACATTCAGTACTTC
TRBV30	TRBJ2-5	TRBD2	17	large	CAWADPSGGLWQETQYF	TGTGCCTGGGCCGACCCAAGCGGGGGGCTATGGCAAGAGACCCAGTACTTC
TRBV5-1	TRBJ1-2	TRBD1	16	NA	CASSPQSGQARYGYTF	TGCGCCAGCAGCCCACAATCAGGACAGGCTCGATATGGCTACACCTTC
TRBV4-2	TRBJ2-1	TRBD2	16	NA	CASSQVGGGRLDEQFF	TGTGCCAGCAGCCAAGTCGGGGGGGGCCGGTTGGATGAGCAGTTCTTC
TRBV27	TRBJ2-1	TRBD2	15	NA	CASSFLLAGGGEQFF	TGTGCCAGCAGTTTTTTGCTAGCGGGGGGGGGTGAGCAGTTCTTC
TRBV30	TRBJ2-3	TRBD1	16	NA	CAWETGTVLNTDTQYF	TGTGCCTGGGAAACCGGGACAGTTCTCAACACAGATACGCAGTATTTT